The 11 T cell receptor beta chains in this list originate from one sample, sequenced in a study of shared clonotypes between healthy human individuals. Here immunoSEQ multiplex PCR was the method, and the copy in TCRdb shows in-frame clones only, minus some. In the table there are roughly 330,000 clones, around 67% of which are singletons. The sequenced sample was memory CD4+ T cells sorted from blood. As for subset: CD45RA-negative fraction. Source of these receptors: a man aged 30 to 45 in good health.

The chain uses TRBV18 and TRBJ2-1; no firm D call. The germline V gene encodes CDR1 KGHSH and CDR2 LQKENI. The V end lost 3 bases, the J end lost 0 bases, and 9 bases lay between the germline ends. The CDR3 consists of 15 residues. This CDR3 reads CASSPSRSSYNEQFF. For the CDR3, the DNA is TGTGCCAGCTCACCCAGCAGGAGCTCCTACAATGAGCAGTTCTTC.

This chain joins TRBV5-1 and TRBJ2-7, with 9 bases lining up with TRBD1. CDR3 length: 13 residues. J lost 5 bases, V lost 1 base, and 1 base had no gene match. CDR1 is SGHRS and CDR2 is YFSETQ in the germline V gene. DNA of the CDR3: TGCGCCAGCAGCTTGACAGGGGGCGACGAGCAGTACTTC. It translates to CASSLTGGDEQYF.

V gene TRBV9 combines with J gene TRBJ1-1; no clear D gene. Trimming cost V 0 bases and J 4 bases, with 22 bases left between them. Germline CDR1 is SGDLS and CDR2 is YYNGEE. This CDR3 region has 18 residues. This chain's CDR3 is CASSVDPHLGAFGTEAFF. In DNA form, the CDR3 reads TGTGCCAGCAGCGTAGACCCCCACTTAGGTGCTTTTGGCACTGAAGCTTTCTTT.

The V gene is TRBV27, the J gene TRBJ2-2; D is perhaps TRBD1 (5 bases). The CDR3 runs 14 residues. Per germline, CDR1 MNHEY and CDR2 SMNVEV (reference sequence). Trimming took off 7 bases at V and 6 bases at J, with 15 bases between the two ends. CDR3 nucleotide sequence: TGTGCCAGCACCCAGGGCGTAGGTTCCGGGGAGCTGTTTTTT. It yields the protein CASTQGVGSGELFF.

In the case of this clone: The same CDR3 is also encoded by other DNA sequences in this sample. V and J are TRBV6-1 and TRBJ1-4; 8 nucleotides align to TRBD1. Germline V gives CDR1 MNHNS, CDR2 SASEGT. J lost 5 bases, V lost 6 bases, and 5 bases had no gene match. The CDR3 consists of 14 residues. CDR3 sequence (DNA): TGTGCCAGCAGCGAGGACAGGGTGAATGAAAAACTGTTTTTT. As protein: CASSEDRVNEKLFF.

The V gene is TRBV5-1, the J gene TRBJ2-5, with a tentative D call TRBD2 (7 bases). This CDR3 has 14 residues. Germline CDR1 reads SGHRS; CDR2 reads YFSETQ. V was trimmed by 3 bases and J by 7 bases, leaving 16 bases between them. CDR3 region: CASSSAQGGGTQYF. As DNA, the CDR3 is TGCGCCAGCAGCTCGGCCCAGGGAGGGGGGACCCAGTACTTC.

The chain combines TRBV11-2 with TRBJ2-1; possible D gene TRBD2, 6 bases. Trimming pared 4 bases from V and 4 bases from J, leaving 14 bases between. The CDR3 length is 15 residues. Germline V CDR1 and CDR2: SGHAT, FQNNGV. For the CDR3, the DNA is TGTGCCAGCAGCTCTCTCCTAGCGAGTTACAATGAGCAGTTCTTC. Translated, it gives CASSSLLASYNEQFF.

The chain carries TRBV5-1 and TRBJ1-2; weak D call: TRBD1 (6 bases). Germline-derived CDR1 and CDR2 are SGHRS and YFSETQ. The V and J ends lost 6 bases and 6 bases respectively, with 18 bases between them. CDR3 length: 14 amino acids. The DNA of the CDR3 is TGCGCCAGCACACAAGGACAGTTCAGTAATGGCTACACCTTC. It translates to CASTQGQFSNGYTF.

V gene TRBV5-4 combines with J gene TRBJ2-2; D call uncertain. This CDR3 contains 15 residues. Trimming took 1 base from V and 4 from J, leaving 11 bases between them. The V gene's germline CDR1 is SGHNT and CDR2 YYREEE (reference sequence). As DNA, the CDR3 is TGTGCCAGCAGCTTGTTCTTGGAGAGCACCGGGGAGCTGTTTTTT. Residues: CASSLFLESTGELFF.

The chain uses TRBV7-6 and TRBJ1-2; possible D gene TRBD1, 5 bases. This CDR3 has 14 amino acids. The V end was cut by 5 bases, the J end by 10 bases, with 20 bases between. CDR1 is SGHVS, CDR2 FNYEAQ, per germline. The CDR3 DNA is TGTGCCAGCAGCGTAGACAGCTATGGCTATCCCTACACCTTC. It specifies CASSVDSYGYPYTF.

In its sample, this clone was seen a few times. This CDR3 is also generated by other DNA sequences in the sample. The CDR3 DNA reads as TGTGCCAGCAGCTTAAGTCTAGCGGGGTCCTACAATGAGCAGTTCTTC. It encodes CASSLSLAGSYNEQFF. V is TRBV7-9 and J is TRBJ2-1; 9 bases fit TRBD2. The CDR3 contains 16 residues. Germline loops: CDR1 SEHNR, CDR2 FQNEAQ (reference sequence). Losses at the gene ends were 2 bases for V and 1 base for J; bases not matched to a gene: 3.